The 23 T cell receptor beta chains below were found in one sample sequenced in a study of T cell responses to AZD1222 COVID-19 vaccine (dated by TCRdb to about 2021). The sample's time point, from its label and the paper: about 28 days (+/-7) after the second vaccine dose. Receptors were amplified or captured by the immunoSEQ multiplex PCR assay. TCRdb stores this immuneACCESS table with in-frame sequences only. Part of the clones is absent; in the studies checked, under half of the shortfall reflects unresolved V genes, and no reason is known for the rest. For this sample there are approximately 210,000 clones; 91% appear just once. The biggest ten clones account for 3.4% of the sample. Sequenced here: peripheral blood, sampled 28 days after the second AZD1222 dose. These receptors were taken from an adult who received the AZD1222 COVID-19 vaccine.

The chain links TRBV5-1 to TRBJ2-2; TRBD2 matches 7 bases. This CDR3 region has 16 residues. V shed 7 bases, J shed 1 base, and the junction held 10 bases outside the gene matches. The germline CDR1 and CDR2 sequences are SGHRS and YFSETQ. The CDR3 reads CASGSPGGENTGELFF. The CDR3 DNA sequence: TGCGCCAGCGGCTCTCCGGGGGGAGAGAACACCGGGGAGCTGTTTTTT.

This chain uses TRBV24-1 with TRBJ1-5, with TRBD1 as a possible D gene (5 bases). Germline V CDR1 and CDR2: KGHDR, SFDVKD. The CDR3 is made up of 14 amino acids. V lost 9 bases to trimming and J lost 4 bases, with 15 bases between them. The CDR3 reads CATPERGVNQPQHF. The CDR3 bases are TGTGCCACCCCCGAGAGGGGAGTAAATCAGCCCCAGCATTTT.

The rearrangement uses TRBV10-3 and TRBJ2-1, with 8 positions matching TRBD2. Germline CDR1 reads ENHRY; CDR2 reads SYGVKD. This CDR3 has 14 residues. Unmatched junction bases numbered 7, after V lost 6 bases and J lost 6 bases. CDR3 region: CAISAGGVSNEQFF. CDR3 nucleotides: TGTGCCATCAGCGCGGGAGGAGTTTCCAATGAGCAGTTCTTC.

V gene TRBV7-3 combines with J gene TRBJ2-7; no clear D gene. CDR1 and CDR2 from the germline V gene are SGHTA and FQGTGA. This CDR3 is 10 amino acids long. V lost 2 bases, J lost 4 bases, and 0 bases lay in between. CDR3 protein: CASSLYEQYF. The CDR3 DNA is TGTGCCAGCAGCTTATACGAGCAGTACTTC.

In its sample, this clone was seen a few times. The chain is built from TRBV7-2 and TRBJ2-5, with D possibly TRBD2 on 5 matching bases. V was shortened by 2 bases and J by 2 bases, with 15 bases between the two germline ends. The CDR3 has 16 amino acids. Germline values: CDR1 SGHTA, CDR2 FQGNSA. CDR3 DNA sequence: TGTGCCAGCAGCTTAAGTGTGTCTGAGGGACAAGAGACCCAGTACTTC. Translating gives CASSLSVSEGQETQYF.

This clone was recorded once. The J gene is TRBJ2-3, the V gene TRBV25-1; 11 nucleotides match TRBD1. Trimming removed 6 bases from V and 9 bases from J; junction bases left unmatched: 14. This CDR3 spans 16 amino acids. Germline V gives CDR1 MGHDK, CDR2 SYGVNS. CDR3 amino acids: CASSHLGDRGTGTQYF. DNA of the CDR3: TGTGCCAGCAGCCACCTAGGGGACAGGGGGACGGGGACGCAGTATTTT.

This clone was observed a single time. The CDR3: CASSLHRSWDTEAFF. For the CDR3, the DNA is TGTGCCAGCAGCCTCCACAGGTCTTGGGACACTGAAGCTTTCTTT. This chain links TRBV7-2 with TRBJ1-1; weak D call: TRBD1 (5 bases). V gave up 5 bases and J gave up 3 bases, with 16 bases separating them. The germline V gene encodes CDR1 SGHTA and CDR2 FQGNSA. The CDR3 has 15 amino acids.

The chain couples TRBV20-1 to TRBJ2-7; possibly TRBD1 for D (5 bases). Germline V gene sequence: CDR1 DFQATT, CDR2 SNEGSKA (reference sequence). The CDR3 has 11 residues. Trimming removed 4 bases from V and 3 bases from J, with 7 bases in between. CDR3 bases: TGCAGTGCTATCGACAGCTACGAGCAGTACTTC. It codes for CSAIDSYEQYF.

V usage is TRBV6-5 and J usage is TRBJ2-7; D ambiguous. Germline V gene sequence: CDR1 MNHEY, CDR2 SVGAGI. V was pared by 8 bases and J by 5 bases, with 16 bases between. The CDR3 covers 13 residues. The CDR3 bases are TGTGCCAGCGGCCAAGTCGTACGGCACGAGCAGTACTTC. This codes for CASGQVVRHEQYF.

V is TRBV7-9 and J is TRBJ2-7; D is perhaps TRBD2 (6 bases). Germline values: CDR1 SEHNR, CDR2 FQNEAQ (reference sequence). The CDR3 consists of 14 residues. V lost 2 bases and J lost 2, with 10 bases in between. Written as DNA, the CDR3 is TGTGCCAGCAGCTTACGGGAGAACCCCTACGAGCAGTACTTC. It is translated as CASSLRENPYEQYF.

The rearrangement links TRBV29-1 to TRBJ2-7; D ambiguous. V dropped 4 bases and J dropped 4 bases, with 14 bases sitting between them. The germline V gene encodes CDR1 SQVTM and CDR2 ANQGSEA. The CDR3 consists of 13 residues. The chain's CDR3 is CSVGTGNQYEQYF. Here the CDR3 DNA reads TGCAGCGTTGGGACCGGAAATCAGTACGAGCAGTACTTC.

CDR3 amino acids: CASSKGVAFSYEQYF. The DNA for the CDR3 is TGTGCCAGCAGCAAAGGGGTAGCCTTCTCCTACGAGCAGTACTTC. The chain links TRBV21-1 to TRBJ2-7; TRBD2 was called by the table and not checked on the DNA. TRBV21-1 represents a pseudogene. CDR3 length: 15 residues.

The chain uses TRBV6-5 and TRBJ2-3; 9 nucleotides agree with TRBD2. J lost 2 bases, V lost 6 bases, and 6 bases had no gene match. The germline V gene encodes CDR1 MNHEY and CDR2 SVGAGI. This CDR3 has 15 residues. CDR3 DNA sequence: TGTGCCAGCAGGAGGGGACTAGCAATCACAGATACGCAGTATTTT. This encodes CASRRGLAITDTQYF.

On this clone: The junction differs from germline at one of its ends, possibly a read error. The chain employs TRBV7-7 and TRBJ2-2; D is undetermined. Looked up from germline, CDR1 is SSHAT and CDR2 is FNYEAQ (reference sequence). This CDR3 has 16 amino acids. CDR3 DNA sequence: TGTGCTAGCAGCCAGTTAGCTGGGCAGAACACCGGGGAGCTGTTTTTT. It encodes CASSQLAGQNTGELFF.

Turning to this clone: Other DNA sequences within the sample encode an identical CDR3. The genes are TRBV20-1 and TRBJ2-4; no clear D gene. The germline V and J ends were trimmed by 2 bases and 8 bases, with 4 bases remaining between them. In germline, CDR1 is DFQATT, CDR2 SNEGSKA (reference sequence). The CDR3 has 10 amino acids. The CDR3 bases are TGCAGTGCTAGATTGGACATTCAGTACTTC. This codes for CSARLDIQYF.

This clone was recorded only once. DNA of the CDR3: TGTGCCATCAGTCAGGGGGGCCTCTCCTACGAGCAGTACTTC. Its protein is CAISQGGLSYEQYF. The chain recombines TRBV10-3 with TRBJ2-7; a weak D match, TRBD1 (7 bases). Looked up from germline, CDR1 is ENHRY and CDR2 is SYGVKD. The CDR3 sequence is 14 residues long. The V end was cut by 5 bases, the J end by 0 bases, with 11 bases between.

This chain uses TRBV5-1 with TRBJ1-3, with D unresolved. V gave up 0 bases and J gave up 7 bases, with 8 bases separating them. Germline V lookup: CDR1 SGHRS, CDR2 YFSETQ. CDR3 length: 13 residues. CDR3 DNA: TGCGCCAGCAGCTTGGGGACGGGGAACACCATATATTTT. It yields the protein CASSLGTGNTIYF.

The chain couples TRBV18 to TRBJ1-5; D may be TRBD1 (6 bases). The V gene lost 5 bases and the J gene lost 4 bases, with 12 bases spanning the gap. This CDR3 is built from 14 residues. CDR1 is KGHSH and CDR2 is LQKENI in the germline V gene. In nucleotides, the CDR3 is TGTGCCAGCTCAACGACAGGCCAGAATCAGCCCCAGCATTTT. Translating gives CASSTTGQNQPQHF.

The chain is built from TRBV28 and TRBJ2-1, with 11 bases aligning to TRBD2. V lost 8 bases, J lost 4 bases, and 10 bases stayed unmatched. This CDR3 contains 16 residues. The V gene's germline CDR1 is MDHEN and CDR2 SYDVKM. CDR3 region: CASRELGTSGYNEQFF. CDR3 bases: TGTGCCAGCCGAGAACTAGGGACTAGCGGTTACAATGAGCAGTTCTTC.

The chain couples TRBV9 to TRBJ2-7; 8 bases match TRBD1. CDR3 size: 16 residues. V shed 4 bases, J shed 2 bases, and the junction held 11 bases outside the gene matches. Germline loops: CDR1 SGDLS, CDR2 YYNGEE. CDR3 sequence: CASSPQRTGPTYEQYF. The CDR3 DNA reads TGTGCCAGCAGCCCACAACGGACAGGGCCGACCTACGAGCAGTACTTC.

The V gene is TRBV28, the J gene TRBJ2-7; D remains ambiguous. Trimming left V 8 bases short and J 6 bases short, with 11 bases between. This CDR3 contains 11 residues. Per the germline V gene, CDR1 is MDHEN and CDR2 is SYDVKM. The CDR3 reads CASCERAEQYF. The CDR3, as DNA: TGTGCCAGCTGCGAAAGGGCCGAGCAGTACTTC.

The genes are TRBV6-5 and TRBJ2-2; TRBD2 aligns across 7 bases. The V gene end was trimmed by 5 bases and the J gene end by 3 bases; junction bases not matched to a gene: 6. The germline V gene has CDR1 MNHEY and CDR2 SVGAGI. CDR3 length equals 15 residues. The chain's CDR3 is CASSPGTMDTGELFF. The CDR3, as DNA: TGTGCCAGCAGTCCCGGGACTATGGACACCGGGGAGCTGTTTTTT.

The chain is built from TRBV12-3 or TRBV12-4 and TRBJ2-3; D unclear. V was clipped by 2 bases and J by 2 bases, with 5 bases between them. CDR3 length: 13 amino acids. The CDR3 loop is CASSLSLTDTQYF. CDR3 bases: TGTGCCAGCAGTTTAAGTCTCACAGATACGCAGTATTTT.